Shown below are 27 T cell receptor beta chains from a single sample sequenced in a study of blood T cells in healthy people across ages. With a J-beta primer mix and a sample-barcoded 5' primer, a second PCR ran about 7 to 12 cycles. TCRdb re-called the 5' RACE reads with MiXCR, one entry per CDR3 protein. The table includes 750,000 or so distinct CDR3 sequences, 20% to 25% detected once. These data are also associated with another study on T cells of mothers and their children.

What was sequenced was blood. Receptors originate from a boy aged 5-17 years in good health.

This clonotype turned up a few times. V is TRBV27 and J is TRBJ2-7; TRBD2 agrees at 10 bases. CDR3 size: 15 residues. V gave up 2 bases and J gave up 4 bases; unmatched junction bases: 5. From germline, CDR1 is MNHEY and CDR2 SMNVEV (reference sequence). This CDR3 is CASSLGPAGGYEQYF. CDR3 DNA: TGTGCCAGCAGTTTAGGCCCAGCGGGGGGGTACGAGCAGTACTTC.

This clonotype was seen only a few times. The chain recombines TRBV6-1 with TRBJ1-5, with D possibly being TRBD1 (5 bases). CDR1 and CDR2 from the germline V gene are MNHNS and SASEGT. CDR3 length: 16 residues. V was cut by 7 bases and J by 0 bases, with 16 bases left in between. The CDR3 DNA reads TGTGCCAGCAACTACATGCTCGACAGTAGCAATCAGCCCCAGCATTTT. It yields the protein CASNYMLDSSNQPQHF.

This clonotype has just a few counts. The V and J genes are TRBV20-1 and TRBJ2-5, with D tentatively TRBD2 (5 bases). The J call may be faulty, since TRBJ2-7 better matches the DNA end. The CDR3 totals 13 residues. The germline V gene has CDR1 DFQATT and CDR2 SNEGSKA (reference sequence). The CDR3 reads CSAKRAGFYEQYF. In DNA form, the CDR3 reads TGCAGTGCTAAGAGGGCGGGTTTCTACGAGCAGTACTTC.

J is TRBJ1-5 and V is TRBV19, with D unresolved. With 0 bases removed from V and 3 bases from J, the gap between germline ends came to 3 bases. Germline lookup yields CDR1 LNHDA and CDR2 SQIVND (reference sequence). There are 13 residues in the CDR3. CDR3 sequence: CASSIETNQPQHF. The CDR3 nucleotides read TGTGCCAGTAGTATAGAAACCAATCAGCCCCAGCATTTT.

CDR3 amino acids: CASREGDHEQFF. The CDR3 coding sequence is TGTGCCAGCAGGGAGGGCGATCATGAGCAGTTCTTC. V gene TRBV2 combines with J gene TRBJ2-1; a weak D match, TRBD2 (6 bases). V lost 6 bases and J 8 bases, leaving 11 bases between the germline ends. The V gene's germline CDR1 is SNHLY and CDR2 FYNNEI. CDR3 size: 12 residues.

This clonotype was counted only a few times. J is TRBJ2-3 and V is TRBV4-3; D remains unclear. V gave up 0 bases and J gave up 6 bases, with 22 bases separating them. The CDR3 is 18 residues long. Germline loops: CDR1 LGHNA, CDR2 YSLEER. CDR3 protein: CASSQEAFGQNSDDTQYF. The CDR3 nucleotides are TGCGCCAGCAGCCAAGAAGCGTTCGGGCAGAACTCCGATGATACGCAGTATTTT.

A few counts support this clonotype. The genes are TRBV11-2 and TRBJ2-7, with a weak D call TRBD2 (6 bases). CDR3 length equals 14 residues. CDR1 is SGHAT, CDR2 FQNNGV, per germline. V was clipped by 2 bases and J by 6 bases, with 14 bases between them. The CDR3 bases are TGTGCCAGCAGCTTAATGTCGACGGGACTCGAGCAGTACTTC. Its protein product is CASSLMSTGLEQYF.

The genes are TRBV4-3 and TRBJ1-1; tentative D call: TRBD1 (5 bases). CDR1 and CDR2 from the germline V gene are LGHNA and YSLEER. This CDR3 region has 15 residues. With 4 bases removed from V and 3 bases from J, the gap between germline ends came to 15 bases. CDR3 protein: CASSPGPQMDTEAFF. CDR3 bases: TGCGCCAGCAGCCCGGGACCCCAAATGGACACTGAAGCTTTCTTT.

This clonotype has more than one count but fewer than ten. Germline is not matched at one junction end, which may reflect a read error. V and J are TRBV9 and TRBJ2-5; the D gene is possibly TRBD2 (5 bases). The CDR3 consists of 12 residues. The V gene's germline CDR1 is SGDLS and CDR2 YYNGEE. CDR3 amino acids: CASSVIAGEQHF. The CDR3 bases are TGTGCCAGCAGCGTAATTGCGGGCGAGCAGCACTTC.

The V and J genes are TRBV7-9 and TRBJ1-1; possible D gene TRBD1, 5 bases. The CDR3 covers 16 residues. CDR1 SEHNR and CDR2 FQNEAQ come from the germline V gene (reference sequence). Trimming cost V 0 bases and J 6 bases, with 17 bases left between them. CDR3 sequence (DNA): TGTGCCAGCAGCTTAGCCCGGGACGGCCCCAATGCTGAAGCTTTCTTT. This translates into CASSLARDGPNAEAFF.

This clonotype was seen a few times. The CDR3, as DNA: TGTGCCAGCAGTGCTCTTGGCAGGGAGGCCTATGGCTACACCTTC. This gives the protein CASSALGREAYGYTF. The J gene is TRBJ1-2, the V gene TRBV6-1; D possibly corresponds to TRBD1 (5 bases). Trimming removed 4 bases at V and 4 bases at J, with 16 bases between. Germline CDR1 MNHNS, CDR2 SASEGT. This CDR3 region has 15 residues.

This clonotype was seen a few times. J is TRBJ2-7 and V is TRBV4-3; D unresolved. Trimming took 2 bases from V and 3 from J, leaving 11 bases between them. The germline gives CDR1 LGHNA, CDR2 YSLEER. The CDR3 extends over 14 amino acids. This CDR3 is CASSQNWPHYEQYF. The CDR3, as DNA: TGCGCCAGCAGCCAAAACTGGCCTCACTACGAGCAGTACTTC.

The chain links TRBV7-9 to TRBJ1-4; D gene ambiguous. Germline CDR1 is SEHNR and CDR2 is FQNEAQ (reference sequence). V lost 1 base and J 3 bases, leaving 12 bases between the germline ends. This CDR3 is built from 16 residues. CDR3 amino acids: CASSLDVMKSNEKLFF. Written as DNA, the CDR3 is TGTGCCAGCAGCTTAGATGTAATGAAGTCTAATGAAAAACTGTTTTTT.

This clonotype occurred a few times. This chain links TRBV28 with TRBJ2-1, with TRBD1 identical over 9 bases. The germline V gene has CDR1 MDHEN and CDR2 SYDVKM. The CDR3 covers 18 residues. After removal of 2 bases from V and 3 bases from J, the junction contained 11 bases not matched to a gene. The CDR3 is CASSLLLRDRVNYNEQFF. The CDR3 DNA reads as TGTGCCAGCAGTTTACTCCTCAGGGACAGGGTAAACTACAATGAGCAGTTCTTC. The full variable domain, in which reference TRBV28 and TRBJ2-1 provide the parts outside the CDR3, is DVKVTQSSRYLVKRTGEKVFLECVQDMDHENMFWYRQDPGLGLRLIYFSYDVKMKEKGDIPEGYSVSREKKERFSLILESASTNQTSMYLCASSLLLRDRVNYNEQFFGPGTRLTVL.

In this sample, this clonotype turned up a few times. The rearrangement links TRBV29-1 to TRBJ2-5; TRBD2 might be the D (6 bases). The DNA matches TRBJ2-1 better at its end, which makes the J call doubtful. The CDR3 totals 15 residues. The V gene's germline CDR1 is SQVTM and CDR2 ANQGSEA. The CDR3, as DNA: TGCAGCGCCGTGGAGGGGACTCAGACCTACAATGAGCAGTTCTTC. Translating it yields CSAVEGTQTYNEQFF.

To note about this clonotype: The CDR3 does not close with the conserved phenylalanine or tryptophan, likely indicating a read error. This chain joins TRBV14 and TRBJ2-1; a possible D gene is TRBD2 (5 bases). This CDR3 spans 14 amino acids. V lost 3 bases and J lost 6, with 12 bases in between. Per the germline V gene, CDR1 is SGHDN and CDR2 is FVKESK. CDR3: CASSQKLRVNEQFL. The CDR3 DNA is TGTGCCAGCAGCCAGAAGTTGCGGGTCAATGAGCAGTTCCTC.

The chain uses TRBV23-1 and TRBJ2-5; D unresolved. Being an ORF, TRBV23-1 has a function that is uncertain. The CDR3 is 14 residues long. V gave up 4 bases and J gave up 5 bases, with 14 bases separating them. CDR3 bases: TGCGCCAGCAGTCTACCTCTACTAAGGGAGACCCAGTACTTC. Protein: CASSLPLLRETQYF.

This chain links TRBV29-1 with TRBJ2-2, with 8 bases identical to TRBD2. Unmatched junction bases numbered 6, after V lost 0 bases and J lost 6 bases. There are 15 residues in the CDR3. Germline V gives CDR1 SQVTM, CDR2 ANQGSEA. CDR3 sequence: CSVEDGGDRAGELFF. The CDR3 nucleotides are TGCAGCGTTGAAGACGGGGGGGATAGGGCCGGGGAGCTGTTTTTT.

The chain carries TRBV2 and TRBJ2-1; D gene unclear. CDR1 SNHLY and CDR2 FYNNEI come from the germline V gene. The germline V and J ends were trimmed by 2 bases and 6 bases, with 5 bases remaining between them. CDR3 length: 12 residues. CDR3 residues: CASSETRNEQFF. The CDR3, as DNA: TGTGCCAGCAGTGAAACGCGCAATGAGCAGTTCTTC.

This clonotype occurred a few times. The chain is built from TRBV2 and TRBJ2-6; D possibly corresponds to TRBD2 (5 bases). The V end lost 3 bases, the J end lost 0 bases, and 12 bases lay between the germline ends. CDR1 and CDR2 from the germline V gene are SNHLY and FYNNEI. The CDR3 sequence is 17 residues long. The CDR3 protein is CASSDRRAGSGANVLTF. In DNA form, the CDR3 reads TGTGCCAGCAGTGACCGGCGGGCAGGCTCTGGGGCCAACGTCCTGACTTTC.

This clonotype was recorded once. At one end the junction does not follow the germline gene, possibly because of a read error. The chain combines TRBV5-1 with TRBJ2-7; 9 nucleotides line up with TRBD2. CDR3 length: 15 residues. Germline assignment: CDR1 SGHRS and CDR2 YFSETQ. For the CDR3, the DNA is TGCGCCGGCAGCTTGGAGAGTAGCGGGAGTCTCGAGCAGTACTTC. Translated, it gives CAGSLESSGSLEQYF.

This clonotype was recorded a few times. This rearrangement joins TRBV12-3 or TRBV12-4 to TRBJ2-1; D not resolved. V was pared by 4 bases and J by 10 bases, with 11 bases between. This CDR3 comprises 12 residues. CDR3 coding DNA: TGTGCCAGCAGTTCTACCCTCGTCGAGCAGTTCTTC. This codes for CASSSTLVEQFF.

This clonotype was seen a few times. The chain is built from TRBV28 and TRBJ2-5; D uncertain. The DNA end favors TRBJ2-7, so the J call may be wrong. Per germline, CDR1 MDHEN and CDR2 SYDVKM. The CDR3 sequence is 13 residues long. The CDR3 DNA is TGTGCCAGCGCTACGGGCCCCCCTCGCGAGCAGTACTTC. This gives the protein CASATGPPREQYF.

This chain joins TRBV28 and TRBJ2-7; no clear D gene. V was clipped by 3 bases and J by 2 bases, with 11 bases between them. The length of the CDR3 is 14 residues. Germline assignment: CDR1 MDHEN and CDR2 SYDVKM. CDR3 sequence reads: CASSFPDGTYEQYF. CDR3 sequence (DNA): TGTGCCAGCAGTTTTCCGGACGGAACCTACGAGCAGTACTTC.

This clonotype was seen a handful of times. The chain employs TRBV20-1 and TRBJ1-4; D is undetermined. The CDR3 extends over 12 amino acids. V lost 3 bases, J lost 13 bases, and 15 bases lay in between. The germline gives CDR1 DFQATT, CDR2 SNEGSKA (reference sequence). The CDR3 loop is CSASPGAGRLFF. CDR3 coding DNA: TGCAGTGCTAGCCCGGGCGCAGGACGACTGTTTTTT.

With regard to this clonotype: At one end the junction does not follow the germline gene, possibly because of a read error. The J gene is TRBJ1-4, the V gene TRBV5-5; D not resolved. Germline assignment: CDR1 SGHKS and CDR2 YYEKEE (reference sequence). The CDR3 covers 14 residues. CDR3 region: CASSLRATNEKLLF. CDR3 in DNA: TGTGCCAGCAGCTTGAGAGCAACTAATGAAAAACTGCTTTTT.

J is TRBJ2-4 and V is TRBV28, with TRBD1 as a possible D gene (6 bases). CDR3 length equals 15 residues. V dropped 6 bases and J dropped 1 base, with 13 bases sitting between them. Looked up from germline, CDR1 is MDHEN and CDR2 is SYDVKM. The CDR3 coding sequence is TGTGCCAGCAGCCACCCCGACAGGGCCAAAAACATTCAGTACTTC. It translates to CASSHPDRAKNIQYF.